Listed below are T cell receptor beta chains from one sample, sequenced in a study of shared clonotypes between healthy human individuals. The assay was immunoSEQ multiplex PCR, and TCRdb's table has in-frame clones only and misses some. Of around 600,000 clones listed, roughly 98% were seen once; the top ten hold approximately 0.3%. The material sequenced was naive CD8+ T cells sorted from blood. These receptors came from a man in his thirties or forties in good health. Each CDR3 is given without its conserved first and last residue. Fields, in order: J gene, V gene, CDR3 protein.

J: TRBJ1-1
V: TRBV10-2
CDR3: ASSEGGRFEAF

J: TRBJ2-7
V: TRBV5-1
CDR3: ASSSMTGSSYEQY

J: TRBJ1-2
V: TRBV29-1
CDR3: SVEDRDTGGDYGYT

J: TRBJ2-5
V: TRBV18
CDR3: ASSPPMGKETQY

J: TRBJ1-4
V: TRBV27
CDR3: ASRRTGRGEKLF

J: TRBJ1-1
V: TRBV7-9
CDR3: ASSLAHRGVAEAF

J: TRBJ2-7
V: TRBV7-6
CDR3: ASSLGDGGNLYEQY

J: TRBJ2-3
V: TRBV13
CDR3: AIKAGGPGSTDTQY

J: TRBJ2-1
V: TRBV5-8
CDR3: ASSLGPGGPGNEQF

J: TRBJ2-5
V: TRBV5-1
CDR3: ASSFDRTGGSQETQY

J: TRBJ2-5
V: TRBV29-1
CDR3: SVGGREGHVAETQY

J: TRBJ1-5
V: TRBV28
CDR3: ASRGLNSNQPQH

J: TRBJ2-3
V: TRBV5-1
CDR3: ASSLEVDTQY

J: TRBJ2-1
V: TRBV5-5
CDR3: ASTRQGNEQF

J: TRBJ1-1
V: TRBV28
CDR3: ASRVTLRTEAF

J: TRBJ2-6
V: TRBV5-1
CDR3: ASSLELAGGGSGANVLT

J: TRBJ2-2
V: TRBV7-2
CDR3: ASSWEVTGELF

J: TRBJ2-4
V: TRBV9
CDR3: ASSVDRRGNIQY

J: TRBJ2-1
V: TRBV13
CDR3: ASSLGGSSYNEQF

J: TRBJ2-1
V: TRBV7-9
CDR3: ASSGVGGYNEQF

J: TRBJ1-2
V: TRBV7-9
CDR3: ASSPMSGTLNYGYT

J: TRBJ2-1
V: TRBV5-4
CDR3: ASSLEIAGGLDEQF

J: TRBJ1-3
V: TRBV29-1
CDR3: SVASGAGNTIY

J: TRBJ1-4
V: TRBV9
CDR3: ASSSTEPFGEKLF

J: TRBJ2-1
V: TRBV7-7
CDR3: ASSSTSERDEQF

J: TRBJ2-1
V: TRBV9
CDR3: ASSRRWGLGGNEQF

J: TRBJ2-5
V: TRBV27
CDR3: ASSSTTRWETQY

J: TRBJ1-3
V: TRBV7-6
CDR3: ASSLPRQGAPGNTIY

J: TRBJ2-1
V: TRBV7-9
CDR3: ASSQTSDNEQF

J: TRBJ2-5
V: TRBV27
CDR3: ASSPEWGARETQY

J: TRBJ2-5
V: TRBV29-1
CDR3: SVEVGFGLAFKETQY

J: TRBJ2-7
V: TRBV13
CDR3: ASSLGRVGTTYEQY

J: TRBJ2-7
V: TRBV28
CDR3: ASSFGTGDYEQY

J: TRBJ1-1
V: TRBV10-2
CDR3: ASSADVFTEAF

J: TRBJ2-2
V: TRBV5-1
CDR3: ASSPRRVTNTGELF

J: TRBJ1-2
V: TRBV5-1
CDR3: ASSLEGGSGYT

J: TRBJ2-1
V: TRBV11-2
CDR3: ASSSRLAGPVAEQF

J: TRBJ2-1
V: TRBV11-2
CDR3: ASSRPTGGRRNEQF

J: TRBJ1-2
V: TRBV28
CDR3: ASGESWGSLYDGYT

J: TRBJ2-7
V: TRBV13
CDR3: ASSLGEGSYEQY

J: TRBJ1-5
V: TRBV6-5
CDR3: ASKGLGGNQPQH

J: TRBJ1-1
V: TRBV15
CDR3: ATSRGMNTEAF

J: TRBJ2-3
V: TRBV9
CDR3: ASSVASDTQY

J: TRBJ1-2
V: TRBV7-9
CDR3: ASSSPSGYGYT

J: TRBJ2-5
V: TRBV7-2
CDR3: ASSLVGQETQY

J: TRBJ1-1
V: TRBV9
CDR3: ASSGPENTEAF

J: TRBJ2-2
V: TRBV9
CDR3: ASSVRDRVSGELF

J: TRBJ1-1
V: TRBV7-6
CDR3: ASSFLLYGVYAF

J: TRBJ1-5
V: TRBV30
CDR3: AYLDRVGNQPQH

J: TRBJ2-2
V: TRBV10-3
CDR3: AISESSGLAGLAGELF

J: TRBJ1-3
V: TRBV27
CDR3: ASGRPGNTIY

J: TRBJ1-1
V: TRBV9
CDR3: ASSETGGGAGTEAF

J: TRBJ2-7
V: TRBV19
CDR3: ASSIDIGSYEQY